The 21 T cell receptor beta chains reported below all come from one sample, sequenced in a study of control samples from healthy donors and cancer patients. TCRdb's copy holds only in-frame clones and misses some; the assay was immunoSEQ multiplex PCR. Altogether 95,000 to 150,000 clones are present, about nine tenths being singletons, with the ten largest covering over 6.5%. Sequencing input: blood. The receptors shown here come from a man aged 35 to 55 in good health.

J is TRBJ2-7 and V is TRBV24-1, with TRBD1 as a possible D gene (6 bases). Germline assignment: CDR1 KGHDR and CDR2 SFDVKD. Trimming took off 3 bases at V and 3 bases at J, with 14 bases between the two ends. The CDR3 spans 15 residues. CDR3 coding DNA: TGTGCCACCAGTGATCCTTCGACAGGTGACTACGAGCAGTACTTC. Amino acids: CATSDPSTGDYEQYF.

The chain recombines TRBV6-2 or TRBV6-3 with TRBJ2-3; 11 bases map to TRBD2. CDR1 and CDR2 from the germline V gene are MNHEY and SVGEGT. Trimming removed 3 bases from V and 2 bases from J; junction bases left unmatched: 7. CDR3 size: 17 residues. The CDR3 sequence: CASSYSSSGGTTDTQYF. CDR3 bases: TGTGCCAGCAGTTATTCTTCTAGCGGGGGGACCACAGATACGCAGTATTTT.

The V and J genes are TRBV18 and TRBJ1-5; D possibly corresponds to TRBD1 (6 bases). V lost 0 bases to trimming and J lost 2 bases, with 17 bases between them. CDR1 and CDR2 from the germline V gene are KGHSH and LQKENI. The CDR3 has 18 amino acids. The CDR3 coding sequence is TGTGCCAGCTCACCACCGAATCTTGGGGGCTCGGGCAATCAGCCCCAGCATTTT. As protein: CASSPPNLGGSGNQPQHF.

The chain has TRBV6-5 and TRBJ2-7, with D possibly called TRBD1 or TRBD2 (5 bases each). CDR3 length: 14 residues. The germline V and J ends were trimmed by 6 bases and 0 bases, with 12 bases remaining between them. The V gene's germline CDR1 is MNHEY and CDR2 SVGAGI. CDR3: CASRQGRPSYEQYF. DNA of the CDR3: TGTGCCAGCAGGCAGGGACGGCCCTCCTACGAGCAGTACTTC.

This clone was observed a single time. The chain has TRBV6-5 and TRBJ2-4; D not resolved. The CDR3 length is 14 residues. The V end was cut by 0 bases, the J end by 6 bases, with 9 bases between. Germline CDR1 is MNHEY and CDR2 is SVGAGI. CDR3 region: CASSYSITGNIQYF. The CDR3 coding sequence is TGTGCCAGCAGTTACTCGATTACTGGAAACATTCAGTACTTC.

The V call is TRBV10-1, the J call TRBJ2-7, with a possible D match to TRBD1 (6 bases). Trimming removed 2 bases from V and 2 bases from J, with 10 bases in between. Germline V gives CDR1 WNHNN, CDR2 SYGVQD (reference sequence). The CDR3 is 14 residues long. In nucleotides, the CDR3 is TGCGCCAGCAGTGAGGCAGGACAGCCCTACGAGCAGTACTTC. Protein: CASSEAGQPYEQYF.

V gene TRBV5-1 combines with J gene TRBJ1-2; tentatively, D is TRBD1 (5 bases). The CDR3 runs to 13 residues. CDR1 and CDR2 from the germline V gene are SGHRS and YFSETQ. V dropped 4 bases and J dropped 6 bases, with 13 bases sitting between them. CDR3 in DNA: TGCGCCAGCAGCCACGGGACTCGAGATGGCTACACCTTC. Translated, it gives CASSHGTRDGYTF.

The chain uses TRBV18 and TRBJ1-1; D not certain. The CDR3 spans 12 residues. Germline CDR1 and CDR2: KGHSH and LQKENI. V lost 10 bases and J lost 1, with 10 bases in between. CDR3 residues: CATGRGNTEAFF. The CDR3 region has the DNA TGTGCCACCGGGCGAGGGAACACTGAAGCTTTCTTT.

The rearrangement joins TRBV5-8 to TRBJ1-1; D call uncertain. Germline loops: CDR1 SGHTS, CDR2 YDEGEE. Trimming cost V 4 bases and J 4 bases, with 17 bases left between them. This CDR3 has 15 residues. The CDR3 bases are TGTGCCAGCAGCCTGCATATTATTCGTGGCACTGAAGCTTTCTTT. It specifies CASSLHIIRGTEAFF.

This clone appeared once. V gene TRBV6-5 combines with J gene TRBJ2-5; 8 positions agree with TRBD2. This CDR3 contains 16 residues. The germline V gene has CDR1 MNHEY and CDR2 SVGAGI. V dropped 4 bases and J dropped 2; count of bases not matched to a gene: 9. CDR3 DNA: TGTGCCAGCAGTTCCCCGGGGGGGCCGAATCAAGAGACCCAGTACTTC. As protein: CASSSPGGPNQETQYF.

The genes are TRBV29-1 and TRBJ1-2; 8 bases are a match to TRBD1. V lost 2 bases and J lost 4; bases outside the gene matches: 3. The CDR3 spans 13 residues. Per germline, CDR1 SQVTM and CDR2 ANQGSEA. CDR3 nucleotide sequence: TGCAGCGTTGAACCGGGACAGGTCTATGGCTACACCTTC. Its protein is CSVEPGQVYGYTF.

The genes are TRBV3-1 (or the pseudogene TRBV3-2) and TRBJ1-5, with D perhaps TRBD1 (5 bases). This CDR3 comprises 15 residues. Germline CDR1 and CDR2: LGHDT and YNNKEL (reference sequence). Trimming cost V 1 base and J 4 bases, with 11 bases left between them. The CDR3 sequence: CASSQGGGGNQPQHF. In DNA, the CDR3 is TGTGCCAGCAGCCAAGGGGGCGGGGGGAATCAGCCCCAGCATTTT.

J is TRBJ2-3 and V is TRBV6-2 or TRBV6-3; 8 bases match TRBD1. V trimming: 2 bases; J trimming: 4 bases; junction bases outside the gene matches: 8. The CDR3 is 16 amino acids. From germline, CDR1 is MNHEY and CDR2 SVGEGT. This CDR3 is CASSYPPDRAADTQYF. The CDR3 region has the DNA TGTGCCAGCAGTTACCCGCCGGACAGGGCCGCAGATACGCAGTATTTT.

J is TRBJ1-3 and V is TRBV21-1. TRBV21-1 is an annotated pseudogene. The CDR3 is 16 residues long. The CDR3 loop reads CASSSGLRISGNTIYF. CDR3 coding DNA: TGTGCCAGCAGCTCGGGACTTCGAATCTCTGGAAACACCATATATTTT.

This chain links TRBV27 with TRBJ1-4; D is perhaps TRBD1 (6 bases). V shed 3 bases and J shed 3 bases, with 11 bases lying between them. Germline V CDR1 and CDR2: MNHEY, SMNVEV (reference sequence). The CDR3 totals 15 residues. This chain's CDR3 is CASSFRGWANEKLFF. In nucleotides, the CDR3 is TGTGCCAGCAGTTTCAGGGGCTGGGCTAATGAAAAACTGTTTTTT.

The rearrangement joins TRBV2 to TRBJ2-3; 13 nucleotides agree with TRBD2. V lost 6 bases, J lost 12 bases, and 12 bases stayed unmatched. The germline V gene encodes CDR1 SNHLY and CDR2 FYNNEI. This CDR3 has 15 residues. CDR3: CASRTSGGAVVPQYF. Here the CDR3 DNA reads TGTGCCAGCAGAACTAGCGGGGGGGCAGTTGTTCCTCAGTATTTT.

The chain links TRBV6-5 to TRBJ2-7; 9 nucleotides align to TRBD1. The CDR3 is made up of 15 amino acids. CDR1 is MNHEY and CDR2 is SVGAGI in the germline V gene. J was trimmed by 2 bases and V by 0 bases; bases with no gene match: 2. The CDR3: CASSYSRDRAYEQYF. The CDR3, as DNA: TGTGCCAGCAGTTACTCGAGGGACAGGGCCTACGAGCAGTACTTC.

The CDR3 loop reads CASRPHLGLYEQYF. In nucleotides, the CDR3 is TGTGCCAGCAGGCCCCATCTGGGGCTCTACGAGCAGTACTTC. The rearrangement joins TRBV7-9 to TRBJ2-7; maybe TRBD1 (5 bases). CDR3 length equals 14 residues. Germline-derived CDR1 and CDR2 are SEHNR and FQNEAQ (reference sequence). V gave up 6 bases and J gave up 3 bases, with 15 bases separating them.

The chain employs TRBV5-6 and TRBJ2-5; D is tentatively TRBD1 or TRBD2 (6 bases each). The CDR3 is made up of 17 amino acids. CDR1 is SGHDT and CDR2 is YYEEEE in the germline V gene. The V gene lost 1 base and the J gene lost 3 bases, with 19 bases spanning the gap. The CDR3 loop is CASSLTVSGAREETQYF. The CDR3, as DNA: TGTGCCAGCAGCTTGACAGTGTCGGGGGCCAGGGAAGAGACCCAGTACTTC.

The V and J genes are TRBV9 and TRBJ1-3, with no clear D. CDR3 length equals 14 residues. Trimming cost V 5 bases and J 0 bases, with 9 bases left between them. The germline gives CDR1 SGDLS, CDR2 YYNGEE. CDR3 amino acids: CASRSDYSGNTIYF. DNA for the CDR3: TGTGCCAGCAGATCAGACTACTCTGGAAACACCATATATTTT.

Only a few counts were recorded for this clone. CDR3 region: CASEGQGRLNQPQHF. The CDR3 DNA reads as TGTGCCAGCGAGGGACAGGGGAGATTGAATCAGCCCCAGCATTTT. The chain carries TRBV19 and TRBJ1-5; TRBD1 matches 10 bases. The germline V gene has CDR1 LNHDA and CDR2 SQIVND (reference sequence). The CDR3 runs 15 residues. The junction had 9 bases not matched to a gene; V was cut back by 9 bases and J by 4 bases.